The present T cell receptor (beta chain) was sequenced within a study of blood T cell repertoires in COVID-19. Study details: There were acute and convalescent COVID-19 samples, and they came from the United States, Italy and Spain. Sample material is recorded as cDNA or gDNA derived from T cells, B-cell-depleted T cells, or PBMCs.

Original methodology: The assay estimated nucleated cells by amplifying reference gene primers. This table comes from immunoSEQ multiplex PCR, and its TCRdb copy is limited to in-frame clones, with some not included. The DNA gave D and trimming, while V, J and clone size come from that table. The sample shows more than 150,000 clones, 80% to 90% of them seen only once. This clonotype was sampled from a woman in her 70s with acute or convalescent COVID-19. The source material was peripheral blood.

The CDR3 DNA is TGTGCCAGCAGCCCTACTAGCAGGGGGAGAGGCTACACCTTC. The encoded protein is CASSPTSRGRGYTF. The gene calls are TRBV3-1 (or the pseudogene TRBV3-2) and TRBJ1-2, with 7 positions matching TRBD1. The ends lost 4 bases at V and 8 bases at J; junction bases unmatched: 10. The CDR3 is 14 residues long. Germline V gives CDR1 LGHDT, CDR2 YNNKEL (reference sequence).